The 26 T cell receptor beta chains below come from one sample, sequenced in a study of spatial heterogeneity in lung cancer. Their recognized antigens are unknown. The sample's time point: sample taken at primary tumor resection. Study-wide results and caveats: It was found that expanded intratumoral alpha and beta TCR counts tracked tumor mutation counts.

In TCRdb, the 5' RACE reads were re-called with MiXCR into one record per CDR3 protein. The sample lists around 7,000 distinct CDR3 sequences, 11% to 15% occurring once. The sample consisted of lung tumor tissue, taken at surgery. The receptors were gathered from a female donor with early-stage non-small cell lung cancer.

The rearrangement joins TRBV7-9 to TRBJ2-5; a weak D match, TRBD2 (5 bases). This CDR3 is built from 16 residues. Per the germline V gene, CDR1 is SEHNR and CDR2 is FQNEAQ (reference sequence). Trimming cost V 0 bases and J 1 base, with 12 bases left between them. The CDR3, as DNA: TGTGCCAGCAGCTTAGCGGTTTCGACTATCCAAGAGACCCAGTACTTC. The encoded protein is CASSLAVSTIQETQYF.

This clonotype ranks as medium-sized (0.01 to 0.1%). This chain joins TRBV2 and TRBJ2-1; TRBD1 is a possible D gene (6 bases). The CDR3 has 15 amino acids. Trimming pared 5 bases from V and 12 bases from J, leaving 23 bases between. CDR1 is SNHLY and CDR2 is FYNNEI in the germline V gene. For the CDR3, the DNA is TGTGCCAGCAGTTTCGAAAAAACAGGGCAAGTGGTGCAGTTCTTC. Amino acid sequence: CASSFEKTGQVVQFF.

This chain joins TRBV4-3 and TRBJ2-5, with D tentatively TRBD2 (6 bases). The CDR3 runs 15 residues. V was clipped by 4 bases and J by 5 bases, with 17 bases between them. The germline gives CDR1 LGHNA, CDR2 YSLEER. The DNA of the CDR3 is TGCGCCAGCAGCCTTCTCCCGGGCGGAGGGGAGACCCAGTACTTC. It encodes CASSLLPGGGETQYF.

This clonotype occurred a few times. The CDR3 is CASSQDGYSYYGYTF. CDR3 in DNA: TGCGCCAGCAGCCAAGACGGCTATTCCTACTATGGCTACACCTTC. The chain has TRBV4-1 and TRBJ1-2, with D hard to call. Deletions cut 0 bases from V and 3 bases from J, with 11 bases between. The CDR3 has 15 amino acids. Germline V gives CDR1 MGHRA, CDR2 YSYEKL.

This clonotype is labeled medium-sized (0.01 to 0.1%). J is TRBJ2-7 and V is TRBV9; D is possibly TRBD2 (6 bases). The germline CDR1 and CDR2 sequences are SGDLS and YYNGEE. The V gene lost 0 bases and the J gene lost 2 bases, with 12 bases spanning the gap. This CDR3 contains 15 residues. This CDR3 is CASSVGRRGTYEQYF. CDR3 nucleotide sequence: TGTGCCAGCAGCGTAGGCCGGCGGGGCACCTACGAGCAGTACTTC. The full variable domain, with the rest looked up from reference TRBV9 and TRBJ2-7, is DSGVTQTPKHLITATGQRVTLRCSPRSGDLSVYWYQQSLDQGLQFLIQYYNGEERAKGNILERFSAQQFPDLHSELNLSSLELGDSALYFCASSVGRRGTYEQYFGPGTRLTVT.

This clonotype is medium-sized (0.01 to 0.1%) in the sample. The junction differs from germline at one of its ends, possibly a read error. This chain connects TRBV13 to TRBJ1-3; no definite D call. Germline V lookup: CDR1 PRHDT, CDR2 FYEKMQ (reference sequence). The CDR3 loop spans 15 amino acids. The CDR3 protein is CASRLGGNSGNTIYF. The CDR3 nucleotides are TGTGCCAGCAGATTAGGTGGGAACTCTGGAAACACCATATATTTT.

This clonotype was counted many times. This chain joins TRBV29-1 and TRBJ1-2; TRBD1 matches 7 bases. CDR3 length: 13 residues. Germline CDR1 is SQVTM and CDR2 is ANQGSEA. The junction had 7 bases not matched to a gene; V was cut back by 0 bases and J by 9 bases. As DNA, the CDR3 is TGCAGCGTTGAAGATCAGACAGGGTCGAGCTACACCTTC. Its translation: CSVEDQTGSSYTF.

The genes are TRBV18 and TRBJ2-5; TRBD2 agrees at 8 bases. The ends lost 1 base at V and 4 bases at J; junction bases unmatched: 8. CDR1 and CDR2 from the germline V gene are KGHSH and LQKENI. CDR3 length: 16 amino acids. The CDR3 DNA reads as TGTGCCAGCTCACCACGGCGGGGGGCCGGCGGAGAGACCCAGTACTTC. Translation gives CASSPRRGAGGETQYF.

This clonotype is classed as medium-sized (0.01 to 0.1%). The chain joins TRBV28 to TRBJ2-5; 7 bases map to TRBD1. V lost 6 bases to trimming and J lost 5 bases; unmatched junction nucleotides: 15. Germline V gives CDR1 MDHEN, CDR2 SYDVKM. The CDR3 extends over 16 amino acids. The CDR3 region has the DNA TGTGCCAGCAGCGATTCAAGGGGGCCCCGGAGGGAGACCCAGTACTTC. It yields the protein CASSDSRGPRRETQYF.

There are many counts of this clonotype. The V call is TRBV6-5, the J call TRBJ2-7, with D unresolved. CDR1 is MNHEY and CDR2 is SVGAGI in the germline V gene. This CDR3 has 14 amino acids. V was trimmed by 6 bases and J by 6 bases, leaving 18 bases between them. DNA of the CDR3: TGTGCCAGCAGCTCCCAAGGAATCCCCTCCGAGCAGTACTTC. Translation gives CASSSQGIPSEQYF.

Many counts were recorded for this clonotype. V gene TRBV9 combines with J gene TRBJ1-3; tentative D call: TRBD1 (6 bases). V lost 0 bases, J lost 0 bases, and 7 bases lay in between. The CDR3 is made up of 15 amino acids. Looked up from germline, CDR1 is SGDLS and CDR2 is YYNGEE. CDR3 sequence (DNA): TGTGCCAGCAGCGTAGCGGGACACTCTGGAAACACCATATATTTT. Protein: CASSVAGHSGNTIYF.

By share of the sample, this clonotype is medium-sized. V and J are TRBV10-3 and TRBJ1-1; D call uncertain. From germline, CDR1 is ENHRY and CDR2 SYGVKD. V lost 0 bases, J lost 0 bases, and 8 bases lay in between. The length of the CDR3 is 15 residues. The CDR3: CAISESQDLNTEAFF. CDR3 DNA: TGTGCCATCAGTGAGTCGCAGGATTTGAACACTGAAGCTTTCTTT.

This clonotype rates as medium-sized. CDR3 residues: CASSPEAGKTQYF. The CDR3 nucleotides are TGTGCCAGCAGCCCGGAGGCCGGGAAGACCCAGTACTTC. The chain uses TRBV7-9 and TRBJ2-5, with D possibly matching TRBD2 (5 bases). V was cut by 5 bases and J by 6 bases, with 13 bases left in between. The germline CDR1 and CDR2 sequences are SEHNR and FQNEAQ (reference sequence). The CDR3 spans 13 residues. The full variable domain, rest sourced from reference TRBV7-9 and TRBJ2-5, is DTGVSQNPRHKITKRGQNVTFRCDPISEHNRLYWYRQTLGQGPEFLTYFQNEAQLEKSRLLSDRFSAERPKGSFSTLEIQRTEQGDSAMYLCASSPEAGKTQYFGPGTRLLVL.

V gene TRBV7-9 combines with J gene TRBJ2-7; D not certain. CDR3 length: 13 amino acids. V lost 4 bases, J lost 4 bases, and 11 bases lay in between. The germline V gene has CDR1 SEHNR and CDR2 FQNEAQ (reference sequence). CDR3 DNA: TGTGCCAGCAGCTCGCAGGCGCGGTACGAGCAGTACTTC. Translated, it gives CASSSQARYEQYF. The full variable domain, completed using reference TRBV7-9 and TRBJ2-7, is DTGVSQNPRHKITKRGQNVTFRCDPISEHNRLYWYRQTLGQGPEFLTYFQNEAQLEKSRLLSDRFSAERPKGSFSTLEIQRTEQGDSAMYLCASSSQARYEQYFGPGTRLTVT.

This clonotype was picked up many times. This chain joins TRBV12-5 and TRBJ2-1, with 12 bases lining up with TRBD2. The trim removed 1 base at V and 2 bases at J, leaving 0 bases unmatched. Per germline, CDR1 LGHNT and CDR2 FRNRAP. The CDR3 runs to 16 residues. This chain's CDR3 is CASGLGLAGAYNEQFF. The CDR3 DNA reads TGTGCTAGTGGTTTGGGACTAGCGGGGGCCTACAATGAGCAGTTCTTC. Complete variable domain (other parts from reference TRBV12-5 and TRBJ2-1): DARVTQTPRHKVTEMGQEVTMRCQPILGHNTVFWYRQTMMQGLELLAYFRNRAPLDDSGMPKDRFSAEMPDATLATLKIQPSEPRDSAVYFCASGLGLAGAYNEQFFGPGTRLTVL.

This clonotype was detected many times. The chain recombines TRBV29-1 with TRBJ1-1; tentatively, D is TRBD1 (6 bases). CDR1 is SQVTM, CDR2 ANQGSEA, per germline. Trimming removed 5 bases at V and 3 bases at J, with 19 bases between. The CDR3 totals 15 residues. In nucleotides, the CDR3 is TGCAGCGTTCAATTCCGGACAGCGTCGGACACTGAAGCTTTCTTT. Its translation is CSVQFRTASDTEAFF. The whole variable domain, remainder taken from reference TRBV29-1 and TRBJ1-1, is SAVISQKPSRDICQRGTSLTIQCQVDSQVTMMFWYRQQPGQSLTLIATANQGSEATYESGFVIDKFPISRPNLTFSTLTVSNMSPEDSSIYLCSVQFRTASDTEAFFGQGTRLTVV.

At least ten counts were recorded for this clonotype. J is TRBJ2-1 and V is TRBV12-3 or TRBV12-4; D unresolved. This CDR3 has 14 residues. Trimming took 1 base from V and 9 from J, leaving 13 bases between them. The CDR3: CASSLGTPPSEQFF. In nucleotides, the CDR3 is TGTGCCAGCAGTTTAGGGACGCCTCCGAGTGAGCAGTTCTTC.

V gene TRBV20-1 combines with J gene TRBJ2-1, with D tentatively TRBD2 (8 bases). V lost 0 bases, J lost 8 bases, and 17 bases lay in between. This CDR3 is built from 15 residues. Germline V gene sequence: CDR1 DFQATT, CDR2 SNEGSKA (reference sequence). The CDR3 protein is CSARDLGLGGHEQFF. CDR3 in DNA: TGCAGTGCTAGAGATTTGGGACTAGGGGGCCATGAGCAGTTCTTC.

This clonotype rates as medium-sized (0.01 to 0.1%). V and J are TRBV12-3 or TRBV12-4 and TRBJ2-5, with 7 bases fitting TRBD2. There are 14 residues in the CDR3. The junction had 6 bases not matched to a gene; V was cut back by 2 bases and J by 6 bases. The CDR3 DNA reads TGTGCCAGCAGTTTAAGGGTCGGGGGGAAGACCCAGTACTTC. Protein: CASSLRVGGKTQYF.

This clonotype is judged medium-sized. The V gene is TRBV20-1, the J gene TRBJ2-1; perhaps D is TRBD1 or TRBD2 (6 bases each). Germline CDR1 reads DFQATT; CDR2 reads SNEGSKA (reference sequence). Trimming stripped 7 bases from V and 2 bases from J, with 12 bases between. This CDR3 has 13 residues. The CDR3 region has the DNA TGCAGTGTCGAGGGGGGAACCTACAATGAGCAGTTCTTC. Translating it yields CSVEGGTYNEQFF.

The CDR3 sequence is CAISDLTRSYEQYF. In nucleotides, the CDR3 is TGTGCCATCAGTGACCTGACTAGATCCTACGAGCAGTACTTC. The rearrangement joins TRBV10-3 to TRBJ2-7, with D tentatively TRBD2 (6 bases). CDR3 length: 14 amino acids. Germline lookup yields CDR1 ENHRY and CDR2 SYGVKD. Trimming cost V 3 bases and J 1 base, with 10 bases left between them.

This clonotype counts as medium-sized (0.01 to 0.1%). CDR3 nucleotide sequence: TGTGCCAGCAGCCTTGAAATGGACACCGGGGAGCTGTTTTTT. Its protein product is CASSLEMDTGELFF. This sequence joins TRBV9 and TRBJ2-2; D gene uncertain. The CDR3 covers 14 residues. The germline V gene has CDR1 SGDLS and CDR2 YYNGEE. V was trimmed by 4 bases and J by 3 bases, leaving 10 bases between them.

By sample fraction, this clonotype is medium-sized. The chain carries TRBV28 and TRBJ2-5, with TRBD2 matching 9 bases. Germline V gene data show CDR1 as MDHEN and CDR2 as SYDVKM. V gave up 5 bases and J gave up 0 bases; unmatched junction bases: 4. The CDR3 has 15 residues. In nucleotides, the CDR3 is TGTGCCAGCAGTGCTCTAGCGGGGAACCAAGAGACCCAGTACTTC. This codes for CASSALAGNQETQYF. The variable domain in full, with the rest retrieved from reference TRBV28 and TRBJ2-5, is DVKVTQSSRYLVKRTGEKVFLECVQDMDHENMFWYRQDPGLGLRLIYFSYDVKMKEKGDIPEGYSVSREKKERFSLILESASTNQTSMYLCASSALAGNQETQYFGPGTRLLVL.

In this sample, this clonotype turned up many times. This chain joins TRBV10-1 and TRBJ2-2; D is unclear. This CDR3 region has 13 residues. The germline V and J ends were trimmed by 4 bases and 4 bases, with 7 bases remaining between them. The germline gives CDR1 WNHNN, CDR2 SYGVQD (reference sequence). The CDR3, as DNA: TGCGCCAGCAGTGGGTCCTCCACCGGGGAGCTGTTTTTT. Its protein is CASSGSSTGELFF.

The CDR3 coding sequence is TGTGCCAGCAGCTTAATGGACAGCCGTGAAGCTTTCTTT. Its translation is CASSLMDSREAFF. This chain joins TRBV7-2 and TRBJ1-1; D possibly corresponds to TRBD1 (6 bases). Germline CDR1 reads SGHTA; CDR2 reads FQGNSA. The CDR3 contains 13 residues. Trimming stripped 2 bases from V and 7 bases from J, with 11 bases between.

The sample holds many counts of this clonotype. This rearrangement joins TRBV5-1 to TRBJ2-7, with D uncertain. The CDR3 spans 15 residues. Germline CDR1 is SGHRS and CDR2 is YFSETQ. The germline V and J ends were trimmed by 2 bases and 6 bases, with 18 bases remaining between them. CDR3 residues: CASSFVGPFSFEQYF. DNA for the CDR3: TGCGCCAGCAGCTTCGTAGGACCCTTCTCGTTCGAGCAGTACTTC.